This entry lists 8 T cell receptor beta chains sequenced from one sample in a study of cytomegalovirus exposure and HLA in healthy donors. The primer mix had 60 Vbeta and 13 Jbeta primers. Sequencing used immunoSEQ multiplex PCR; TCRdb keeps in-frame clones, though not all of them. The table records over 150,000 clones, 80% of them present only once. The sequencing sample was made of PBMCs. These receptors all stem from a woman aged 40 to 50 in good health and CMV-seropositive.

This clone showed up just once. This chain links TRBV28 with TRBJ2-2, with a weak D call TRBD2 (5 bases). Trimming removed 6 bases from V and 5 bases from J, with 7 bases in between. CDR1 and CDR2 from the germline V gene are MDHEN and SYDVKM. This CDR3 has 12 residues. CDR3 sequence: CASRERTGELFF. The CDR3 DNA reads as TGTGCCAGCAGGGAGCGGACCGGGGAGCTGTTTTTT.

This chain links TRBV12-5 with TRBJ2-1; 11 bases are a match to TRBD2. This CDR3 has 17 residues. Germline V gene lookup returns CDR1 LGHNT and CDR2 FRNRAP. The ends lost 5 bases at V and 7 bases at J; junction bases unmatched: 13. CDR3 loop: CASGVSPLAGVLNEQFF. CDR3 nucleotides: TGTGCTAGTGGTGTGAGCCCACTAGCGGGGGTACTAAATGAGCAGTTCTTC. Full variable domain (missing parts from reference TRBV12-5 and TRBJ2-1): DARVTQTPRHKVTEMGQEVTMRCQPILGHNTVFWYRQTMMQGLELLAYFRNRAPLDDSGMPKDRFSAEMPDATLATLKIQPSEPRDSAVYFCASGVSPLAGVLNEQFFGPGTRLTVL.

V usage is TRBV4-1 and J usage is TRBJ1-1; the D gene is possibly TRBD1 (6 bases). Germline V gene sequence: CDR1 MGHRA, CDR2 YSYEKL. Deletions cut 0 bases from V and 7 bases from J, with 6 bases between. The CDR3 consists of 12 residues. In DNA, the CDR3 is TGCGCCAGCAGCCAAGAGACAGGTGAAGCTTTCTTT. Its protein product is CASSQETGEAFF.

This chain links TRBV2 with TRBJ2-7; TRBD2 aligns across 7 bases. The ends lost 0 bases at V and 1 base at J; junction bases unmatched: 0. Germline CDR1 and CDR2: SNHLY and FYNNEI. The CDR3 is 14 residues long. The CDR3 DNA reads TGTGCCAGCAGTGAAGCGGGAGGGTCCTACGAGCAGTACTTC. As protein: CASSEAGGSYEQYF.

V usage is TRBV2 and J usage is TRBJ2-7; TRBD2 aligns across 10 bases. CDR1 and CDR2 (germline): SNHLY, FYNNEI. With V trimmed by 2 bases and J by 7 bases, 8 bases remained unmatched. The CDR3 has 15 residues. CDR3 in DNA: TGTGCCAGCAGTGAACTCGCTAGCGGGAGCGTAGAGCAGTACTTC. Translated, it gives CASSELASGSVEQYF.

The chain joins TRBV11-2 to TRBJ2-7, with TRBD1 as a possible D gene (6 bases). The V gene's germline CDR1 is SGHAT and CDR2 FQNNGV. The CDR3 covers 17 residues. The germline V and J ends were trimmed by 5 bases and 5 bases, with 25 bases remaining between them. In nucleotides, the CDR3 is TGTGCCAGCAGCCGACGGTATTCCCGGGACAACGAGGACGAGCAGTACTTC. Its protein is CASSRRYSRDNEDEQYF.

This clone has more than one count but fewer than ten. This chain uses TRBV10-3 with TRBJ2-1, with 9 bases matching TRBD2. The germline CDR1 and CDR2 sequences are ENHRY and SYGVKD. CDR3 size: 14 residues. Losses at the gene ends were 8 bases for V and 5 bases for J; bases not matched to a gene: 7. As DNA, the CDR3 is TGTGCCATCCGGCCCTTAGCGGGGGACAATGAGCAGTTCTTC. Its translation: CAIRPLAGDNEQFF.

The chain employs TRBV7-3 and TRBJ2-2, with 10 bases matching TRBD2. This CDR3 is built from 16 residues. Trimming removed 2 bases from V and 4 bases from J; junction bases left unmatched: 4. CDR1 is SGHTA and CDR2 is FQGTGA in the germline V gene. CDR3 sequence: CASSLGQREGTGELFF. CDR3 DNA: TGTGCCAGCAGCTTAGGCCAGCGGGAGGGCACCGGGGAGCTGTTTTTT. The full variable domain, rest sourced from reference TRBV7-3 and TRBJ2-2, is GAGVSQTPSNKVTEKGKYVELRCDPISGHTALYWYRQSLGQGPEFLIYFQGTGAADDSGLPNDRFFAVRPEGSVSTLKIQRTERGDSAVYLCASSLGQREGTGELFFGEGSRLTVL.